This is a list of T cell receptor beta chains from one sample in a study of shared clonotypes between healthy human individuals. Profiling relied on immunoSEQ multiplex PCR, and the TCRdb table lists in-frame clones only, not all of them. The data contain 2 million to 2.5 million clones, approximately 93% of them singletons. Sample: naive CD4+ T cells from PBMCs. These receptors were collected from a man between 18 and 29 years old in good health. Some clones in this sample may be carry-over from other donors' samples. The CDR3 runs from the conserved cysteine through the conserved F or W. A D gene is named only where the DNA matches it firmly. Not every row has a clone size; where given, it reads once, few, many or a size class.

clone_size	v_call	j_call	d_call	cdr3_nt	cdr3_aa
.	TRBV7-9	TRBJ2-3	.	TGTGCCAGCAGCTGGGGACGAAAAGTAGGTACGCAGTATTTT	CASSWGRKVGTQYF
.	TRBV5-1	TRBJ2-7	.	TGCGCCAGCAGCTTGTCGGGTGACTGGGGGGAGCAGTACTTC	CASSLSGDWGEQYF
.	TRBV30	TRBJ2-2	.	TGTGCCTGGAGTGTATACGGGACGAACACCGGGGAGCTGTTTTTT	CAWSVYGTNTGELFF
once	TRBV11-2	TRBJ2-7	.	TGTGCCAGCAGCTCAGAAAGACAGATTACCTACGAGCAGTACTTC	CASSSERQITYEQYF
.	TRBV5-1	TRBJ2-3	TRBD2	TGCGCCAGCAGCTTGGCCGTTGCTAGCGGGAGCACCAGCACAGATACGCAGTATTTT	CASSLAVASGSTSTDTQYF
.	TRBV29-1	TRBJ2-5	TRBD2	TGCAGCGTTGCTAGCGGGCAAGAGACCCAGTACTTC	CSVASGQETQYF
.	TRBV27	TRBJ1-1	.	TGTGCCAGCGCAGGGTTTGGGGTCACTGAAGCTTTCTTT	CASAGFGVTEAFF
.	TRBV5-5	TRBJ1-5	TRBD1	TGTGCCAGCAGCTTGGGGCAGGGGGTGCAGCCCCAGCATTTT	CASSLGQGVQPQHF
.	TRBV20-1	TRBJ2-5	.	TGCAGTGCGAGGCGGGAAGAGACCCAGTACTTC	CSARREETQYF
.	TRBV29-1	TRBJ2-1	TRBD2	TGCAGCGTTGTCGGGAGGTCCTACAATGAGCAGTTCTTC	CSVVGRSYNEQFF
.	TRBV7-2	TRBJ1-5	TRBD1	TGTGCCAGCAGCACTCGACAGGGGGCGCGTGGCAATCAGCCCCAGCATTTT	CASSTRQGARGNQPQHF
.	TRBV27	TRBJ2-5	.	TGTGCCAGCTCCCTCCCGGGCAGCCAAGAGACCCAGTACTTC	CASSLPGSQETQYF
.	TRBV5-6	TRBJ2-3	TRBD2	TGTGCCAGCAGCTTGGTAGCGGGCGAAGATACGCAGTATTTT	CASSLVAGEDTQYF
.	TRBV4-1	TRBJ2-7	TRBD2	TGCGCCAGCAGCCTATCCTTAGCGGGAGGGCCCGGTTACGAGCAGTACTTC	CASSLSLAGGPGYEQYF
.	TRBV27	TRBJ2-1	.	TGTGCCAGCAGACCAAGGAGGCTCGGTGAGCAGTTCTTC	CASRPRRLGEQFF
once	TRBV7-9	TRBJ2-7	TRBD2	TGTGCCAGCAGCTCCCGGGGGACTAGCGGGGCCCTCTCCTACGAGCAGTACTTC	CASSSRGTSGALSYEQYF
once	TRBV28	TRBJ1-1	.	TGTGCCAGCTCCGGCCGAGGCAACACTGAAGCTTTCTTT	CASSGRGNTEAFF
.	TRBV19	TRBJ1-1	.	TGTGCCAGTAGTATGGTTCTAAGGAAATTGAACACTGAAGCTTTCTTT	CASSMVLRKLNTEAFF
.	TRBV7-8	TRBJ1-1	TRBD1	TGTGCCAGCAGCCCAGGGGACAGGGGGGGTCGAGGAGCTTTCTTT	CASSPGDRGGRGAFF
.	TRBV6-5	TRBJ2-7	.	TGTGCCAGCAGGGACAGTGGGTCCTACGAGCAGTACTTC	CASRDSGSYEQYF
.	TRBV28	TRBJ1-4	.	TGTGCCAGCAGTTGGTGGGGGAGTGAAAAACTGTTTTTT	CASSWWGSEKLFF
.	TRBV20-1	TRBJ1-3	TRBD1	TGCAGTGCTACCGGACAGGGTACCATATATTTT	CSATGQGTIYF
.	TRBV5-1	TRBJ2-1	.	TGCGCCAGCAACTCCGGTGGTCGCTCCTACAATGAGCAGTTCTTC	CASNSGGRSYNEQFF
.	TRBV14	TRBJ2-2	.	TGTGCCAGCAGCCATAAGGCAGGTGGCCCCGGGGAGCTGTTTTTT	CASSHKAGGPGELFF
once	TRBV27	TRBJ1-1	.	TGTGCCAGCAGATTCAGGGGATCCGGTGAAGCTTTCTTT	CASRFRGSGEAFF
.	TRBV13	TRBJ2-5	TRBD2	TGTGCCAGCAGCCACCGTGGGACTAGCGGGAGGTTCAGAGAGACCCAGTACTTC	CASSHRGTSGRFRETQYF
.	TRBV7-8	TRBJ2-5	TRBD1	TGTGCCAGCAGCTTGGACAGGGCGAAAGAGACCCAGTACTTC	CASSLDRAKETQYF
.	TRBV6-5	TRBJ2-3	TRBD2	TGTGCCAGCAGTTACTCTCTAGCGGGAGTTTCTGATACGCAGTATTTT	CASSYSLAGVSDTQYF
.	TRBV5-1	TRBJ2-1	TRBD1	TGCGCCAGCAGCCCCTACTCACCACAGGGGGTGAGCTACAATGAGCAGTTCTTC	CASSPYSPQGVSYNEQFF
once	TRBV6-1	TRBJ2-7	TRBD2	TGTGCCAGCAGTGGCCGACTAGCGGTGGGCGAGCAGTACTTC	CASSGRLAVGEQYF
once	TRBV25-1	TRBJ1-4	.	TGTGCCAGCAGCGGGAGACGGGGTGAAAAACTGTTTTTT	CASSGRRGEKLFF
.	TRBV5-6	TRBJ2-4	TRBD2	TGTGCCAGCAGCTCCGGACTAGCGGGGAAGGGCAAAAACATTCAGTACTTC	CASSSGLAGKGKNIQYF
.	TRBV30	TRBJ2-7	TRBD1	TGTGCCTGGAGTACGGGACAGGGGCGCGAGCAGTACTTC	CAWSTGQGREQYF
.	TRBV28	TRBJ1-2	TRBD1	TGTGCCAGCGGACAGGCTTATGGCTACACCTTC	CASGQAYGYTF
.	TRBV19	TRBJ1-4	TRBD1	TGTGCCAGTAGTTCTATCACCGGGACAGGGAATGAAAAACTGTTTTTT	CASSSITGTGNEKLFF
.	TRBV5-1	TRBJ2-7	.	TGCGCCAGCAGCTTATCGGACGGTGCCTACGAGCAGTACTTC	CASSLSDGAYEQYF
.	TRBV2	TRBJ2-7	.	TGTGCCAGCAGTGACGCTGCGGGATGGCCCGAGCAGTACTTC	CASSDAAGWPEQYF
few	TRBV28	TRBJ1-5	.	TGTGCCAGCACAGTGTCTAATCAGCCCCAGCATTTT	CASTVSNQPQHF
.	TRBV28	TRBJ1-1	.	TGTGCCAGCAGTTTTACAGGGAACACTGAAGCTTTCTTT	CASSFTGNTEAFF
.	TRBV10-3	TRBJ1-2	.	TGTGCCACCAGTACAGGGTCAGGCTACACCTTC	CATSTGSGYTF
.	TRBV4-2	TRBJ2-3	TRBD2	TGTGCCAGCAGAGCGGGAGTCGAGTATACGCAGTATTTT	CASRAGVEYTQYF
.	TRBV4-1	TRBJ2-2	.	TGCGCCAGCAGCCAAGTGGAGGGGGCGATCGGGGAGCTGTTTTTT	CASSQVEGAIGELFF
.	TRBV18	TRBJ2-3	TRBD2	TGTGCCAGCTCACCGCCGGGACTAGCCCCAGATACGCAGTATTTT	CASSPPGLAPDTQYF
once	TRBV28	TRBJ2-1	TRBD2	TGTGCCAGCAGCCCGCTAGCGGGAGGCTACAATGAGCAGTTCTTC	CASSPLAGGYNEQFF
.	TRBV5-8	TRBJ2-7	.	TGTGCCAGCAGCCAAACCCTCCGGACGTACCCCTACGAGCAGTACTTC	CASSQTLRTYPYEQYF
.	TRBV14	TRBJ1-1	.	TGTGCCAGCAGCCAAATGGCTCGGACTGAAGCTTTCTTT	CASSQMARTEAFF
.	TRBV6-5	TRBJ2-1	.	TGTGCCAGCAGTTACTCTGGCGGGAAACCACGCAATGAGCAGTTCTTC	CASSYSGGKPRNEQFF
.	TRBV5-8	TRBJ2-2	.	TGTGCCAGCAGCTTGGGACTCAGCAGGGTCACCGGGGAGCTGTTTTTT	CASSLGLSRVTGELFF
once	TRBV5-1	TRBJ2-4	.	TGCGCCAGCAGCCGATCTACGGGGCTACGGAACATTCAGTACTTC	CASSRSTGLRNIQYF
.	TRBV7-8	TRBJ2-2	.	TGTGCCAGCAGCTTCCTCAATACCACCGGGGAGCTGTTTTTT	CASSFLNTTGELFF
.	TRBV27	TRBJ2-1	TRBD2	TGTGCCAGCAGTTTAAAAGGTCGGCGGGGGAGGGCCTACAATGAGCAGTTCTTC	CASSLKGRRGRAYNEQFF
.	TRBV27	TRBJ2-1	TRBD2	TGTGCCAGCAGTTCCACTAGCGGGAGTTACAATGAGCAGTTCTTC	CASSSTSGSYNEQFF
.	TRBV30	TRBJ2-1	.	TGTGCCTGGAGGGCGGGCAACCAAGGCAATGAGCAGTTCTTC	CAWRAGNQGNEQFF
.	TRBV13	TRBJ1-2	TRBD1	TGTGCCAGCAGCTTAGGACAGGGGGCTGGCTACACCTTC	CASSLGQGAGYTF
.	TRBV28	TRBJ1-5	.	TGTGCCAGCAGTTTAGGGGGCGGGGGCGATCAGCCCCAGCATTTT	CASSLGGGGDQPQHF
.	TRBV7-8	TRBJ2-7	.	TGTGCCAGCAGCTTAACGGGTCCAGGTTACGAGCAGTACTTC	CASSLTGPGYEQYF
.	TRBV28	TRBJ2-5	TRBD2	TGTGCCAGCAGGTCAAGCGGGAGAGGTGAGACCCAGTACTTC	CASRSSGRGETQYF